A selection of T cell receptor beta chains follows, all from one sample in a study of tumour-infiltrating T cells in Burkitt lymphoma. Here immunoSEQ multiplex PCR was the method, and the copy in TCRdb shows in-frame clones only, minus some. This table holds some 13,000 clones, around 75% found once. The material sequenced was tumor tissue. These receptors came from a human donor with diffuse large B-cell lymphoma. Each CDR3 is given with its conserved first and last residue. The D gene is left open where the match is weak. Some rows mark clone size as missing; the rest say once, few, many or name a class of expanded clone.

size	V	D	J	CDR3	DNA
NA	TRBV6-1	NA	TRBJ1-5	CASSEIAGANQPQHF	TGTGCCAGCAGTGAAATAGCCGGCGCTAATCAGCCCCAGCATTTT
NA	TRBV18	NA	TRBJ1-1	CASSPELAGSSDTEAFF	TGTGCCAGCTCACCAGAACTCGCAGGGAGTTCGGACACTGAAGCTTTCTTT
NA	TRBV28	TRBD2	TRBJ2-3	CASSGSDTQYF	TGTGCCAGTAGCGGGAGTGATACGCAGTATTTT
NA	TRBV6-5	NA	TRBJ2-3	CASSYLSFDTQYF	TGTGCCAGCAGTTACCTCTCGTTTGATACGCAGTATTTT
few	TRBV19	TRBD2	TRBJ2-3	CASISSGRGDTQYF	TGTGCCAGTATCTCTAGCGGGAGGGGAGATACGCAGTATTTT
NA	TRBV5-8	NA	TRBJ1-5	CASSLVKIPGGQPQHF	TGTGCCAGCAGCTTGGTCAAGATCCCGGGAGGTCAGCCCCAGCATTTT
NA	TRBV4-1	TRBD2	TRBJ2-1	CASSQPSGGYWFF	TGCGCCAGCAGCCAGCCAAGCGGGGGATATTGGTTCTTC
NA	TRBV19	NA	TRBJ1-5	CASSISDGGNQPQHF	TGTGCCAGTAGTATCTCCGACGGAGGCAATCAGCCCCAGCATTTT
few	TRBV7-6	TRBD2	TRBJ2-1	CASSFRGTSGYNEQFF	TGTGCCAGCAGCTTTAGAGGGACTAGCGGTTACAATGAGCAGTTCTTC
once	TRBV25-1	TRBD1	TRBJ2-2	CASSEWTGSTGELFF	TGTGCCAGCAGTGAGTGGACAGGTAGCACCGGGGAGCTGTTTTTT
NA	TRBV19	TRBD1	TRBJ1-4	CASSRGTGLFRSKLFF	TGTGCCAGTAGTAGGGGGACAGGGCTTTTCCGGTCAAAACTGTTTTTT
NA	TRBV19	NA	TRBJ2-5	CASSILGWETQYF	TGTGCCAGTAGTATCCTCGGTTGGGAGACCCAGTACTTC
medium-sized	TRBV30	NA	TRBJ2-7	CAWSTGLRHEQYF	TGTGCCTGGAGTACCGGACTGCGGCACGAGCAGTACTTC
NA	TRBV6-4	NA	TRBJ1-1	CASRGPNTEAFF	TGTGCCAGCAGGGGACCGAACACTGAAGCTTTCTTT
once	TRBV6-5	TRBD2	TRBJ2-1	CASSTSGEQFF	TGTGCCAGCAGCACTAGCGGGGAGCAGTTCTTC
NA	TRBV7-9	TRBD1	TRBJ2-2	CASSSTGVPAPNTGELFF	TGTGCCAGCAGTTCCACAGGGGTACCCGCGCCGAACACCGGGGAGCTGTTTTTT
NA	TRBV19	NA	TRBJ1-5	CATLETVTSNQPQHF	TGTGCCACTCTAGAGACAGTCACCAGCAATCAGCCCCAGCATTTT
NA	TRBV5-1	TRBD2	TRBJ2-6	CASRASGSPSGANVLTF	TGCGCCAGCAGGGCTAGCGGGAGCCCCTCTGGGGCCAACGTCCTGACTTTC
large	TRBV4-1	NA	TRBJ2-2	CASSQRDFRGELFF	TGCGCCAGCAGCCAAAGGGACTTCCGCGGGGAGCTGTTTTTT
NA	TRBV9	TRBD1	TRBJ2-6	CASSVPRGQESSGANVLTF	TGTGCCAGCAGCGTCCCCCGCGGACAGGAGAGCTCTGGGGCCAACGTCCTGACTTTC
NA	TRBV5-6	NA	TRBJ2-5	CASSTGLESYQETQYF	TGTGCCAGCAGCACGGGGCTGGAGTCGTACCAAGAGACCCAGTACTTC
NA	TRBV5-1	NA	TRBJ2-2	CASSLVLPREGELFF	TGCGCCAGCAGCTTGGTACTTCCCAGGGAGGGGGAGCTGTTTTTT
once	TRBV5-4	NA	TRBJ2-3	CASSLKADTQYF	TGTGCCAGCAGCTTGAAGGCAGATACGCAGTATTTT
once	TRBV11-2	NA	TRBJ1-1	CASSLAGSEAFF	TGTGCCAGCAGCTTAGCGGGAAGTGAAGCTTTCTTT
NA	TRBV9	NA	TRBJ1-1	CASSPIHRDIRTTEAFF	TGTGCCAGCAGCCCTATCCACCGGGACATACGAACCACTGAAGCTTTCTTT
once	TRBV29-1	TRBD1	TRBJ1-1	CSAGQGGDHTEAFF	TGCAGCGCCGGACAGGGGGGTGATCACACTGAAGCTTTCTTT
NA	TRBV9	NA	TRBJ1-2	CASSPYGWGRFYGYTF	TGTGCCAGCAGCCCTTATGGGTGGGGGCGCTTTTATGGCTACACCTTC
NA	TRBV19	NA	TRBJ2-2	CASSFRQYNTGELFF	TGTGCCAGTAGTTTTCGACAGTACAACACCGGGGAGCTGTTTTTT
few	TRBV2	NA	TRBJ2-5	CASRGPQTGTQYF	TGTGCCAGCAGAGGTCCGCAGACGGGGACCCAGTACTTC
NA	TRBV11-2	TRBD1	TRBJ2-2	CASSPYWTGTGELFF	TGTGCCAGCAGCCCTTATTGGACAGGCACCGGGGAGCTGTTTTTT
NA	TRBV9	NA	TRBJ1-2	CASSVVLTPGLANYGYTF	TGTGCCAGCAGCGTAGTCTTGACACCAGGCTTAGCTAACTATGGCTACACCTTC
NA	TRBV27	NA	TRBJ2-1	CASSSLGPRDNEQFF	TGTGCCAGCAGTTCCCTAGGTCCCCGAGACAATGAGCAGTTCTTC
NA	TRBV1	NA	TRBJ1-2	CTSSHPSNYGYTF	TGCACCAGCAGCCATCCATCTAACTATGGCTACACCTTC
NA	TRBV30	TRBD1	TRBJ2-2	CAWADRVNTGELFF	TGTGCCTGGGCGGACAGGGTGAACACCGGGGAGCTGTTTTTT
NA	TRBV7-3	NA	TRBJ1-1	CASSSRVWTEAFF	TGTGCCAGCAGCTCCAGGGTGTGGACTGAAGCTTTCTTT
NA	TRBV29-1	TRBD2	TRBJ2-5	CSVAFGPSGQETQYF	TGCAGCGTCGCCTTCGGGCCTAGCGGCCAAGAGACCCAGTACTTC
large	TRBV6-1	NA	TRBJ1-2	CASSERDAHNYGYTF	TGTGCCAGCAGTGAACGGGACGCACATAACTATGGCTACACCTTC